This entry concerns a single T cell receptor (beta chain). What it binds is not known. There are 15 residues in the CDR3. Germline V gives CDR1 SGHRS, CDR2 YFSETQ. Deletions cut 4 bases from V and 2 bases from J, with 15 bases between. This specimen comes from a study of post-analysis software for immune sequencing data. Overall study findings and caveats: The five TRBV segments detected at higher frequency in patients than in controls included TRBV5-6, TRBV5-1 and TRBV20-1.

Libraries were made from TCR beta cDNA, and they carried unique molecular identifiers. TCRdb re-derived calls from the PCR reads in MiXCR, one entry per CDR3 protein. In the table there are hundreds of thousands of distinct CDR3 sequences, under 70% of which are singletons. The V call is TRBV5-1, the J call TRBJ1-2; the D gene is possibly TRBD1 (5 bases). This clonotype originated in a girl between 10 and 17 years old with multiple sclerosis. The specimen was blood. The CDR3 loop reads CASSMRQRENYGYTF. CDR3 DNA: TGCGCCAGCAGCATGCGACAGAGAGAGAACTATGGCTACACCTTC. Variable domain in full (rest from reference TRBV5-1 and TRBJ1-2): KAGVTQTPRYLIKTRGQQVTLSCSPISGHRSVSWYQQTPGQGLQFLFEYFSETQRNKGNFPGRFSGRQFSNSRSEMNVSTLELGDSALYLCASSMRQRENYGYTFGSGTRLTVV.